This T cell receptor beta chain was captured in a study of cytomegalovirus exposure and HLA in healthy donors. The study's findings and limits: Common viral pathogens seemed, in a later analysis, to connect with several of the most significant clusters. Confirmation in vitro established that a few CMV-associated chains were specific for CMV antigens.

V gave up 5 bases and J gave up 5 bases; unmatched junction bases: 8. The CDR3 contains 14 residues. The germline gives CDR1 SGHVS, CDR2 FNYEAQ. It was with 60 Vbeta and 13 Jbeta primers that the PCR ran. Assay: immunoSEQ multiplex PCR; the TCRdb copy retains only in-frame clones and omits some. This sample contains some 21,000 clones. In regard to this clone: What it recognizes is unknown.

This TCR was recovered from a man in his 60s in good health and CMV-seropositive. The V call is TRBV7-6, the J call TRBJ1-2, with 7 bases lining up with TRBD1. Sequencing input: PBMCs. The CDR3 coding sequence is TGTGCCAGCAGCCCACTCGGGACAGCATATGGCTACACCTTC. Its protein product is CASSPLGTAYGYTF.